These T cell receptor beta chains were read from a single sample in a study of T cells in Graves' hyperthyroidism and ophthalmopathy. TCRdb recomputed calls from the multiplex PCR reads with MiXCR, one row per CDR3 protein. The table shows 460,000 or so distinct CDR3 sequences, with 14% occurring only once. The sequenced sample consisted of blood. All receptors come from a woman between 18 and 30 years old with Graves' hyperthyroidism. CDR3s include the opening cysteine and the closing phenylalanine or tryptophan. D genes are given only for firm matches. A row's size may be missing; if present it is once, few, many or a size class.

>TRBJ2-7|TRBD2|many|TRBV2
TGTGCCAGCAGTGATCGTAGCGGGAGGGGAGACGAGCAGTACTTC
CASSDRSGRGDEQYF
>TRBJ2-1|.|many|TRBV12-3/TRBV12-4
TGTGCCAGCAGTTTATCGACGTTCAAGCACAATGAGCAGTTCTTC
CASSLSTFKHNEQFF
>TRBJ2-1|.|few|TRBV6-1
TGTGCCAGCAGTGAAGGAGGGAGTTGGATTATCGCGCAGTTCTTC
CASSEGGSWIIAQFF
>TRBJ1-1|.|many|TRBV5-1
TGCGCCAGCAGCTTGGTAGGGTCCAGCACTGAAGCTTTCTTT
CASSLVGSSTEAFF
>TRBJ1-2|.|many|TRBV19
TGTGCCAGTAGTATGGACTTCTATGGCTACACCTTC
CASSMDFYGYTF
>TRBJ2-2|TRBD1|.|TRBV20-1
TGCAGTGCTAGGCAGGGACAGCTCCTCACCGGGGAGCTGTTTTTT
CSARQGQLLTGELFF
>TRBJ2-1|.|few|TRBV18
TGTGCCAGCTCACCACGGGCGGAGGCTTCCTACAATGAGCAGTTCTTC
CASSPRAEASYNEQFF
>TRBJ2-3|TRBD2|many|TRBV9
TGTGCCAGTAGCGTCCTAGCGGGAGGAGGAGATACGCAGTATTTT
CASSVLAGGGDTQYF
>TRBJ1-3|.|many|TRBV6-2/TRBV6-3
TGTGCCAGCAGCCCCGGGATTTCTGGAAACACCATATATTTT
CASSPGISGNTIYF
>TRBJ2-7|TRBD2|many|TRBV6-1
TGTGCCAGCAGTGAGGGCGTAGCGGGAGGTTCTAGATCCTACGAGCAGTACTTC
CASSEGVAGGSRSYEQYF
>TRBJ2-5|TRBD2|.|TRBV20-1
TGCAGTGCTAGGGGACTAGCGGAGTACTTC
CSARGLAEYF
>TRBJ1-3|.|many|TRBV2
TGTGCCAGCGGGAGCTCTGGAAACACCATATATTTT
CASGSSGNTIYF
>TRBJ2-1|.|.|TRBV29-1
TGCAGCGTTAACCAAATAGGAGAGGGCAACGGGCAGTTCTTC
CSVNQIGEGNGQFF
>TRBJ1-1|.|once|TRBV11-2
TGTGCCAGCAGAACGACCCTGAACACTGAAGCTTTCTTT
CASRTTLNTEAFF
>TRBJ2-1|.|many|TRBV5-1
TGCGCCAGCAGCTTCGACTACAATGAGCAGTTCTTC
CASSFDYNEQFF
>TRBJ2-5|.|many|TRBV29-1
TGCAGCGTTAGGGGGGGCGTAACAGAGACCCAGTACTTC
CSVRGGVTETQYF
>TRBJ2-1|TRBD2|many|TRBV11-2
TGTGCCAGCAGCTTAGTAGGCGGGAGGGGTTACAATGAGCAGTTCTTC
CASSLVGGRGYNEQFF
>TRBJ2-2|.|many|TRBV5-5
TGTGCCAGCAGGCAACCCCTATCCCAGGGGATCCGGGAGCTGTTTTTT
CASRQPLSQGIRELFF
>TRBJ2-2|.|many|TRBV2
TGTGCCAGCAGTCCACGACTAGCGAACACCGGGGAGCTGTTTTTT
CASSPRLANTGELFF
>TRBJ1-2|.|many|TRBV12-3/TRBV12-4
TGTGCCAGCAGTTTTGTGAGTGTTGGCTACACCTTC
CASSFVSVGYTF
>TRBJ2-2|TRBD2|many|TRBV27
TGTGCCAGCAGTTTACGAGGGACTAGCGTATCGAACACCGGGGAGCTGTTTTTT
CASSLRGTSVSNTGELFF
>TRBJ2-3|.|many|TRBV7-3
TGTGCCAGCAGCTTAAGTGGGAGGAAGGGCACAGATACGCAGTATTTT
CASSLSGRKGTDTQYF
>TRBJ1-2|.|many|TRBV5-1
TGCGCCAGCAGCCCGGCGGAATCCAGGGCCTATGGCTACACCTTC
CASSPAESRAYGYTF
>TRBJ2-1|TRBD2|many|TRBV3-1
TGTGCCAGCAGCAGACGAACTAGCGAGATATACAATGAGCAGTTCTTC
CASSRRTSEIYNEQFF
>TRBJ2-5|.|few|TRBV9
TGTGCCAGCAGCGTAGTGGCTACAACCCAAGAGACCCAGTACTTC
CASSVVATTQETQYF
>TRBJ1-1|.|many|TRBV15
TGTGCCACCAGCAGAGGTGGGGCTAACACTGAAGCTTTCTTT
CATSRGGANTEAFF
>TRBJ2-5|.|many|TRBV6-1
TGTGCCAGCACCCCCCGGTTCAAAGGAGCCTCAGTTGCCAAAGAGACCCAGTACTTC
CASTPRFKGASVAKETQYF
>TRBJ2-3|.|many|TRBV5-1
TGCGCCAGCAGCCCGGGGGCGGTGCGGGTCGCAGATACGCAGTATTTT
CASSPGAVRVADTQYF
>TRBJ2-2|.|many|TRBV5-1
TGCGCCAGCAGCGTCGCACAGGGCTACACCGGGGAGCTGTTTTTT
CASSVAQGYTGELFF
>TRBJ2-2|.|many|TRBV3-1
TGTGCCAGCAGCCCGGGAAGGGTTGGCACCGGGGAGCTGTTTTTT
CASSPGRVGTGELFF